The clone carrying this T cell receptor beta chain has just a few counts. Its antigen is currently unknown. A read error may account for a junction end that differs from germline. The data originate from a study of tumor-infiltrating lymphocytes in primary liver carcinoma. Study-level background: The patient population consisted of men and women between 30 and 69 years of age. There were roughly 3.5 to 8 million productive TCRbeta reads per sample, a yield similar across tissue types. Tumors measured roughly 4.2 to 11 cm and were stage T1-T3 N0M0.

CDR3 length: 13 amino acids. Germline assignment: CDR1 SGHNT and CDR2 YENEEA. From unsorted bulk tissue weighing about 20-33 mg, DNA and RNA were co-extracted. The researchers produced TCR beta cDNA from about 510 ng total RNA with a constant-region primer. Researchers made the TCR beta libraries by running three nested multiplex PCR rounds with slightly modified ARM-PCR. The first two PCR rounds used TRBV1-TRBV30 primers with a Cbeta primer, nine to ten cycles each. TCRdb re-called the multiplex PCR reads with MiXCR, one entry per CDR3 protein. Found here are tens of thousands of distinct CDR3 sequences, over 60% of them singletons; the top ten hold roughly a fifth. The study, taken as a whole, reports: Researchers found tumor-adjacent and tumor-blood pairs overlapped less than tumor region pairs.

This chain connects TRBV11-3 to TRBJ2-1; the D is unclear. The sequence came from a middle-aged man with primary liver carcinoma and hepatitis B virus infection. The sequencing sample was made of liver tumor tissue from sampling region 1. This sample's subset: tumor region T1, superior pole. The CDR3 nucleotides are TGTGCCAGCAGCTTAGGATTTTCAAATGAGGAGTTCTTC. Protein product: CASSLGFSNEEFF.